The 29 T cell receptor beta chains below were found in one sample sequenced in a study of T cell repertoires in cytomegalovirus infection. These receptors are not linked to any known antigen. One entry per CDR3 protein, called by TCRdb with MiXCR from the reads. The sample lists about 220,000 distinct CDR3 sequences; 35% to 40% were seen once. This specimen was CD8+ T cells from cultured PBMCs, taken from culture after CMV antigen stimulation. All receptors come from a human donor in good health (CMV status not recorded). Some clones in this sample may be carry-over from other donors' samples.

This chain joins TRBV7-3 and TRBJ1-1, with D tentatively TRBD1 (5 bases). Per germline, CDR1 SGHTA and CDR2 FQGTGA. V was shortened by 1 base and J by 1 base, with 13 bases between the two germline ends. The CDR3 is made up of 16 amino acids. CDR3: CASSLRRGGPNTEAFF. The CDR3 DNA follows: TGTGCCAGCAGCTTAAGAAGGGGCGGACCGAACACTGAAGCTTTCTTT.

The chain links TRBV6-2 or TRBV6-3 to TRBJ2-7, with D perhaps assigned TRBD1 or TRBD2 (5 bases each). CDR3 length: 16 residues. The germline V gene encodes CDR1 MNHEY and CDR2 SVGEGT. Trimming took 8 bases from V and 4 from J, leaving 24 bases between them. Written as DNA, the CDR3 is TGTGCCAGCTACGGTATGGGATCAGGGAGTAATTACGAGCAGTACTTC. Translation gives CASYGMGSGSNYEQYF.

Comment on this clonotype: Germline and junction disagree at one end, which may indicate a read error. This chain joins TRBV7-6 and TRBJ2-3; D may be TRBD2 (5 bases). CDR1 is SGHVS, CDR2 FNYEAQ, per germline. The CDR3 loop spans 13 amino acids. This chain's CDR3 is CARSLAPPDTQYF. The CDR3 DNA reads as TGTGCCAGAAGCTTAGCGCCCCCAGATACGCAGTATTTT. Full variable domain (missing parts from reference TRBV7-6 and TRBJ2-3): GAGVSQSPRYKVTKRGQDVALRCDPISGHVSLYWYRQALGQGPEFLTYFNYEAQQDKSGLPNDRFSAERPEGSISTLTIQRTEQRDSAMYRCARSLAPPDTQYFGPGTRLTVL.

The chain couples TRBV12-3 or TRBV12-4 to TRBJ1-5, with D unresolved. The CDR3 covers 15 residues. The V gene lost 3 bases and the J gene lost 11 bases, with 20 bases spanning the gap. The CDR3 spells CASSFSPLHSISQHF. The CDR3, as DNA: TGTGCCAGCAGTTTTTCTCCACTCCACTCAATATCCCAGCATTTT.

This clonotype was counted between two and nine times. The chain joins TRBV6-5 to TRBJ2-7; D is uncertain. Germline V gene lookup returns CDR1 MNHEY and CDR2 SVGAGI. CDR3 length: 12 amino acids. V was clipped by 0 bases and J by 3 bases, with 3 bases between them. The CDR3 sequence: CASSYSLYEQYF. As DNA, the CDR3 is TGTGCCAGCAGTTACTCGCTCTACGAGCAGTACTTC.

The rearrangement joins TRBV27 to TRBJ1-4; TRBD1 is a possible D gene (5 bases). V lost 2 bases to trimming and J lost 7 bases, with 14 bases between them. This CDR3 is 15 amino acids long. CDR1 is MNHEY and CDR2 is SMNVEV in the germline V gene (reference sequence). This CDR3 reads CASSLAQVGGEKLFF. CDR3 in DNA: TGTGCCAGCAGTTTAGCACAGGTCGGGGGTGAAAAACTGTTTTTT.

The V and J genes are TRBV12-3 or TRBV12-4 and TRBJ2-3; TRBD2 matches at 10 bases. After removal of 6 bases from V and 3 bases from J, the junction contained 15 bases not matched to a gene. This CDR3 region has 18 residues. In nucleotides, the CDR3 is TGTGCCAGCAGCGTGTCGATGGCTAGCGGGAGTGGGACAGATACGCAGTATTTT. Residues: CASSVSMASGSGTDTQYF.

The chain links TRBV7-9 to TRBJ1-3, with 10 bases lining up with TRBD1. The J segment lost 3 bases and the V segment lost 4 bases, leaving 6 bases of the junction unmatched. Germline V gives CDR1 SEHNR, CDR2 FQNEAQ (reference sequence). CDR3 length equals 16 residues. DNA of the CDR3: TGTGCCAGCAGCTCCCGGGACAGGGGCTATGGAAACACCATATATTTT. Translation gives CASSSRDRGYGNTIYF. Complete variable domain (other parts from reference TRBV7-9 and TRBJ1-3): DTGVSQNPRHKITKRGQNVTFRCDPISEHNRLYWYRQTLGQGPEFLTYFQNEAQLEKSRLLSDRFSAERPKGSFSTLEIQRTEQGDSAMYLCASSSRDRGYGNTIYFGEGSWLTVV.

The V call is TRBV2, the J call TRBJ2-2; D is uncertain. With 4 bases removed from V and 6 bases from J, the gap between germline ends came to 6 bases. The CDR3 length is 12 residues. Germline CDR1 reads SNHLY; CDR2 reads FYNNEI. The CDR3: CASSGSSGELFF. Here the CDR3 DNA reads TGTGCCAGCAGTGGTAGTTCCGGGGAGCTGTTTTTT.

J is TRBJ1-3 and V is TRBV7-9; D is unresolved. The CDR3 runs to 15 residues. The V end lost 5 bases, the J end lost 4 bases, and 15 bases lay between the germline ends. Germline assignment: CDR1 SEHNR and CDR2 FQNEAQ (reference sequence). In DNA, the CDR3 is TGTGCCAGCAGCCCTCCCCGAGAGGCCGGAAACACCATATATTTT. Its protein product is CASSPPREAGNTIYF. The entire variable domain, with the rest obtained from reference TRBV7-9 and TRBJ1-3, is as follows: DTGVSQNPRHKITKRGQNVTFRCDPISEHNRLYWYRQTLGQGPEFLTYFQNEAQLEKSRLLSDRFSAERPKGSFSTLEIQRTEQGDSAMYLCASSPPREAGNTIYFGEGSWLTVV.

This chain uses TRBV7-9 with TRBJ1-2; D remains unclear. Trimming shortened V by 1 base and J by 1 base, and 16 bases separated the two germline ends. This CDR3 region has 17 residues. Germline V gives CDR1 SEHNR, CDR2 FQNEAQ (reference sequence). DNA for the CDR3: TGTGCCAGCAGCTTAGGGTTGGACGGACCTGGTAACTATGGCTACACCTTC. Protein: CASSLGLDGPGNYGYTF.

This clonotype was detected a few times. This chain uses TRBV5-5 with TRBJ2-7, with D possibly matching TRBD2 (5 bases). With 4 bases removed from V and 1 base from J, the gap between germline ends came to 12 bases. This CDR3 contains 14 residues. CDR1 and CDR2 from the germline V gene are SGHKS and YYEKEE (reference sequence). The CDR3 bases are TGTGCCAGCAGCGGAGGACGGTATTCCTACGAGCAGTACTTC. This translates into CASSGGRYSYEQYF. The full variable domain, rest sourced from reference TRBV5-5 and TRBJ2-7, is DAGVTQSPTHLIKTRGQQVTLRCSPISGHKSVSWYQQVLGQGPQFIFQYYEKEERGRGNFPDRFSARQFPNYSSELNVNALLLGDSALYLCASSGGRYSYEQYFGPGTRLTVT.

The chain employs TRBV7-6 and TRBJ1-2; 8 bases are shared with TRBD1. Germline CDR1 reads SGHVS; CDR2 reads FNYEAQ. CDR3 size: 15 residues. With 5 bases clipped from V and 6 bases from J, the junction kept 11 bases outside the gene matches. CDR3 sequence (DNA): TGTGCCAGCAGCACAGGACAGGGAAGGGTGGATGGCTACACCTTC. Its protein is CASSTGQGRVDGYTF.

The rearrangement links TRBV7-8 to TRBJ2-1, with TRBD2 identical over 7 bases. The germline V gene encodes CDR1 SGHVS and CDR2 FQNEAQ. The CDR3 extends over 16 amino acids. V lost 5 bases and J lost 4; bases outside the gene matches: 11. The DNA of the CDR3 is TGTGCCAGCAGCCTAAGCGGGATTGAAAATTACAATGAGCAGTTCTTC. It is translated as CASSLSGIENYNEQFF.

V and J are TRBV7-9 and TRBJ2-2, with D unclear. Germline V gene lookup returns CDR1 SEHNR and CDR2 FQNEAQ (reference sequence). The V gene lost 2 bases and the J gene lost 7 bases, with 5 bases spanning the gap. CDR3 length: 12 amino acids. The CDR3 nucleotides are TGTGCCAGCAGCTTAAAACACGGGGAGCTGTTTTTT. It is translated as CASSLKHGELFF.

This chain uses TRBV6-5 with TRBJ1-2; 7 bases line up with TRBD1. With V trimmed by 5 bases and J by 4 bases, 10 bases remained unmatched. Germline-derived CDR1 and CDR2 are MNHEY and SVGAGI. This CDR3 is built from 15 residues. CDR3 sequence reads: CASSAEGGFIYGYTF. DNA of the CDR3: TGTGCCAGCAGTGCGGAAGGGGGCTTTATCTATGGCTACACCTTC.

The chain uses TRBV13 and TRBJ2-7; 9 bases are a match to TRBD1. The germline V gene has CDR1 PRHDT and CDR2 FYEKMQ (reference sequence). Trimming removed 5 bases from V and 4 bases from J; junction bases left unmatched: 9. The CDR3 covers 15 residues. DNA of the CDR3: TGTGCCAGCAGCCGCGGGACAGGGATAGGTTACGAGCAGTACTTC. Protein sequence: CASSRGTGIGYEQYF.

The chain combines TRBV6-1 with TRBJ2-1, with 10 bases that match TRBD2. Germline lookup yields CDR1 MNHNS and CDR2 SASEGT. Germline trimming cut 8 bases from V and 8 bases from J; bases unmatched to any gene: 12. This CDR3 spans 15 amino acids. The CDR3 DNA reads as TGTGCCAGCCACCCTTCGAGCGGGGGGGCAGATGAGCAGTTCTTC. This encodes CASHPSSGGADEQFF.

This clonotype was detected only a few times. The chain couples TRBV29-1 to TRBJ2-7; tentatively, D is TRBD1 or TRBD2 (5 bases each). The V and J ends lost 4 bases and 1 base respectively, with 11 bases between them. Germline CDR1 is SQVTM and CDR2 is ANQGSEA. The length of the CDR3 is 13 residues. Here the CDR3 reads CSVVGAGSYEQYF. DNA for the CDR3: TGCAGCGTTGTCGGGGCCGGATCCTACGAGCAGTACTTC.

The chain is built from TRBV7-8 and TRBJ2-5; D could derive from TRBD1 or TRBD2 (5 bases each). The V gene's germline CDR1 is SGHVS and CDR2 FQNEAQ. Trimming stripped 0 bases from V and 0 bases from J, with 11 bases between. The CDR3 loop spans 16 amino acids. CDR3 in amino acids: CASSLAGVGYQETQYF. The CDR3 bases are TGTGCCAGCAGCTTAGCGGGGGTGGGGTACCAAGAGACCCAGTACTTC.

This sequence joins TRBV4-1 and TRBJ2-1; 10 bases line up with TRBD2. The CDR3 totals 18 residues. Trimming removed 3 bases from V and 4 bases from J; junction bases left unmatched: 12. From germline, CDR1 is MGHRA and CDR2 YSYEKL. CDR3 DNA sequence: TGCGCCAGCAGCCAGGTTGACATGGGACTAGCGACTTACAATGAGCAGTTCTTC. This codes for CASSQVDMGLATYNEQFF.

In this sample, this clonotype turned up a few times. The chain couples TRBV11-3 to TRBJ2-5; TRBD2 might be the D (5 bases). The CDR3 is 15 residues long. Germline loops: CDR1 SGHNT, CDR2 YENEEA. The V end lost 1 base, the J end lost 8 bases, and 17 bases lay between the germline ends. CDR3 region: CASSLGESTWETQYF. The CDR3 DNA follows: TGTGCCAGCAGCTTAGGGGAGAGCACGTGGGAAACCCAGTACTTC.

The sample holds a few counts of this clonotype. J is TRBJ2-7 and V is TRBV5-1, with 8 bases fitting TRBD1. J lost 5 bases, V lost 4 bases, and 11 bases had no gene match. Germline V CDR1 and CDR2: SGHRS, YFSETQ. The CDR3 is 15 amino acids. The DNA of the CDR3 is TGCGCCAGCAGCCGAACAATGGACAGGGCGGACGAGCAGTACTTC. It yields the protein CASSRTMDRADEQYF.

The chain links TRBV6-6 to TRBJ1-1; D is unresolved. V was cut by 2 bases and J by 3 bases, with 7 bases left in between. Germline values: CDR1 MNHNY, CDR2 SVGAGI (reference sequence). The CDR3 extends over 13 amino acids. CDR3 sequence (DNA): TGTGCCAGCAGTTACCCTTCGGACACTGAAGCTTTCTTT. Its protein is CASSYPSDTEAFF.

The chain links TRBV13 to TRBJ1-1; D uncertain. The V gene's germline CDR1 is PRHDT and CDR2 FYEKMQ (reference sequence). Trimming removed 4 bases from V and 1 base from J, with 13 bases in between. CDR3 length: 15 amino acids. The CDR3 DNA is TGTGCCAGCAGCTCTCAAATAGAGGGGAACACTGAAGCTTTCTTT. Encoded protein: CASSSQIEGNTEAFF.

This clonotype was counted only a few times. The chain carries TRBV7-9 and TRBJ1-4; 8 nucleotides align to TRBD1. This CDR3 spans 16 amino acids. With V trimmed by 3 bases and J by 6 bases, 9 bases remained unmatched. Germline V gene data show CDR1 as SEHNR and CDR2 as FQNEAQ (reference sequence). CDR3 sequence (DNA): TGTGCCAGCAGCTTGGACTACAGGGGGAAGGATGAAAAACTGTTTTTT. Translation: CASSLDYRGKDEKLFF.

The chain carries TRBV20-1 and TRBJ2-1; the match to TRBD2 covers 11 bases. CDR1 is DFQATT and CDR2 is SNEGSKA in the germline V gene (reference sequence). CDR3 length: 15 amino acids. V was clipped by 2 bases and J by 2 bases; unmatched bases: 2. CDR3 sequence (DNA): TGCAGTGCTAGATTTAGCGGGGGGGCCTACAATGAGCAGTTCTTC. Amino acids: CSARFSGGAYNEQFF.

This clonotype was observed a few times. The chain employs TRBV28 and TRBJ2-5; D assignment may be TRBD1 or TRBD2 (7 bases each). CDR3 size: 16 residues. Looked up from germline, CDR1 is MDHEN and CDR2 is SYDVKM. V was cut by 5 bases and J by 4 bases, with 20 bases left in between. CDR3 nucleotides: TGTGCCAGCAGTCTACTGACAGGGAGGGATAGAGAGACCCAGTACTTC. This translates into CASSLLTGRDRETQYF.

V and J are TRBV7-3 and TRBJ2-3, with no clear D. Germline-derived CDR1 and CDR2 are SGHTA and FQGTGA. Trimming pared 3 bases from V and 3 bases from J, leaving 13 bases between. The length of the CDR3 is 15 residues. CDR3 coding DNA: TGTGCCAGCAGCTTGTTGTGGAATACGACAGATACGCAGTATTTT. This translates into CASSLLWNTTDTQYF. Full variable domain (outside the CDR3, taken from reference TRBV7-3 and TRBJ2-3): GAGVSQTPSNKVTEKGKYVELRCDPISGHTALYWYRQSLGQGPEFLIYFQGTGAADDSGLPNDRFFAVRPEGSVSTLKIQRTERGDSAVYLCASSLLWNTTDTQYFGPGTRLTVL.